A single sample is the source of the 24 T cell receptor beta chains below, sequenced in a study of shared clonotypes between healthy human individuals. This table comes from immunoSEQ multiplex PCR, and its TCRdb copy is limited to in-frame clones, with some not included. The data contain under 600,000 clones, just over 75% of them seen just once; the ten biggest clones take up approximately 12%. The sample taken for sequencing was PBMCs. The receptors originated from a woman aged 40 to 49 in good health. Some clones in this sample may be carry-over from other donors' samples.

The rearrangement joins TRBV9 to TRBJ2-7; D perhaps matches TRBD2 (6 bases). The CDR3 runs to 14 residues. Germline loops: CDR1 SGDLS, CDR2 YYNGEE. Between the trimmed V and J ends, which lost 3 bases and 2 bases, there was a span of 12 bases. The CDR3 reads CASSALGGPYEQYF. CDR3 in DNA: TGTGCCAGCAGCGCCCTCGGGGGACCCTACGAGCAGTACTTC. Based on the CDR3 plus reference TRBV9 and TRBJ2-7, the full variable domain is DSGVTQTPKHLITATGQRVTLRCSPRSGDLSVYWYQQSLDQGLQFLIQYYNGEERAKGNILERFSAQQFPDLHSELNLSSLELGDSALYFCASSALGGPYEQYFGPGTRLTVT.

CDR3 in amino acids: CASETSGTGEQYF. CDR3 coding DNA: TGTGCCAGCGAGACTAGCGGGACTGGGGAGCAGTACTTC. The chain employs TRBV28 and TRBJ2-7, with 11 bases aligning to TRBD2. V lost 8 bases to trimming and J lost 7 bases; unmatched junction nucleotides: 7. This CDR3 spans 13 amino acids. CDR1 and CDR2 (germline): MDHEN, SYDVKM.

The CDR3 sequence is CASSSPGQTAYGYTF. The CDR3 DNA is TGTGCCAGCAGCTCCCCGGGGCAGACAGCCTATGGCTACACCTTC. This chain uses TRBV7-9 with TRBJ1-2, with TRBD1 as a possible D gene (5 bases). V lost 4 bases to trimming and J lost 4 bases, with 16 bases between them. This CDR3 has 15 residues. Germline V lookup: CDR1 SEHNR, CDR2 FQNEAQ (reference sequence).

This rearrangement joins TRBV2 to TRBJ2-1; D may be TRBD1 (5 bases). From germline, CDR1 is SNHLY and CDR2 FYNNEI. Trimming cost V 1 base and J 2 bases, with 9 bases left between them. The CDR3 is 15 amino acids. The CDR3 is CASSEGGRAYNEQFF. CDR3 coding DNA: TGTGCCAGCAGTGAAGGGGGCAGAGCCTACAATGAGCAGTTCTTC. Drawing the rest from reference TRBV2 and TRBJ2-1, the complete variable domain is EPEVTQTPSHQVTQMGQEVILRCVPISNHLYFYWYRQILGQKVEFLVSFYNNEISEKSEIFDDQFSVERPDGSNFTLKIRSTKLEDSAMYFCASSEGGRAYNEQFFGPGTRLTVL.

This clone occurred many times. This sequence joins TRBV6-1 and TRBJ2-1; D possibly corresponds to TRBD2 (6 bases). The V gene's germline CDR1 is MNHNS and CDR2 SASEGT. The CDR3 has 15 residues. Trimming took 6 bases from V and 9 from J, leaving 21 bases between them. The DNA for the CDR3 is TGTGCCAGCAGCCAATACAGCGAGGGAGCGGGTGAGCAGTTCTTC. Amino acids: CASSQYSEGAGEQFF.

The V and J genes are TRBV29-1 and TRBJ1-1; maybe TRBD1 (5 bases). Looked up from germline, CDR1 is SQVTM and CDR2 is ANQGSEA. CDR3 length: 15 residues. V gave up 5 bases and J gave up 2 bases, with 18 bases separating them. The CDR3 here is CSVIPGPGLNTEAFF. As DNA, the CDR3 is TGCAGCGTTATTCCGGGGCCGGGCCTAAACACTGAAGCTTTCTTT.

The chain employs TRBV7-2 and TRBJ2-5; D call uncertain. The germline CDR1 and CDR2 sequences are SGHTA and FQGNSA. With 6 bases removed from V and 5 bases from J, the gap between germline ends came to 22 bases. The CDR3 spans 16 residues. In DNA form, the CDR3 reads TGTGCCAGCAGTCGAGATAGAGGCCCTAATGGGGAGACCCAGTACTTC. It is translated as CASSRDRGPNGETQYF.

This clone was seen a handful of times. The rearrangement joins TRBV2 to TRBJ1-3; D unresolved. The CDR3 runs to 14 residues. Trimming pared 2 bases from V and 3 bases from J, leaving 8 bases between. Germline values: CDR1 SNHLY, CDR2 FYNNEI. The CDR3 DNA reads as TGTGCCAGCAGTGAACTGGATCGTGGAAACACCATATATTTT. It specifies CASSELDRGNTIYF.

The chain links TRBV25-1 to TRBJ2-7; D is uncertain. V dropped 5 bases and J dropped 5 bases, with 7 bases sitting between them. The CDR3 extends over 11 amino acids. Germline CDR1 MGHDK, CDR2 SYGVNS. The CDR3 spells CASSSSDEQYF. DNA of the CDR3: TGTGCCAGCAGTTCCTCAGACGAGCAGTACTTC.

The chain uses TRBV7-9 and TRBJ2-2, with D perhaps matching TRBD1 (5 bases). V was clipped by 5 bases and J by 6 bases, with 16 bases between them. The CDR3 sequence is 15 residues long. Germline lookup yields CDR1 SEHNR and CDR2 FQNEAQ (reference sequence). This CDR3 reads CASSLNRFGPGELFF. The CDR3 DNA reads TGTGCCAGCAGCCTAAACAGGTTCGGCCCCGGGGAGCTGTTTTTT.

This chain uses TRBV25-1 with TRBJ2-7, with TRBD1 as a possible D gene (6 bases). The CDR3 consists of 14 residues. V lost 3 bases to trimming and J lost 3 bases, with 12 bases between them. Germline V gene lookup returns CDR1 MGHDK and CDR2 SYGVNS. CDR3 loop: CASSEEDRDYEQYF. The CDR3 DNA is TGTGCCAGCAGTGAGGAGGACAGAGACTACGAGCAGTACTTC.

This chain joins TRBV4-2 and TRBJ1-3, with D unresolved. The CDR3 consists of 15 residues. Trimming shortened V by 0 bases and J by 0 bases, and 6 bases separated the two germline ends. Germline V CDR1 and CDR2: LGHNA, YNFKEQ. CDR3 nucleotide sequence: TGTGCCAGCAGCCAAGAGAGAAGCTCTGGAAACACCATATATTTT. Its protein is CASSQERSSGNTIYF.

The chain links TRBV19 to TRBJ1-3; D is ambiguous. The CDR3 spans 16 residues. Trimming took 5 bases from V and 3 from J, leaving 17 bases between them. The germline V gene has CDR1 LNHDA and CDR2 SQIVND (reference sequence). DNA for the CDR3: TGTGCCAGTAGTCCGCAGATAGTGACCCGTGGAAACACCATATATTTT. Translating gives CASSPQIVTRGNTIYF. The whole variable domain, filled in from reference TRBV19 and TRBJ1-3, reads DGGITQSPKYLFRKEGQNVTLSCEQNLNHDAMYWYRQDPGQGLRLIYYSQIVNDFQKGDIAEGYSVSREKKESFPLTVTSAQKNPTAFYLCASSPQIVTRGNTIYFGEGSWLTVV.

The sample holds a few counts of this clone. V and J are TRBV30 and TRBJ2-7, with TRBD1 identical over 9 bases. CDR3 length: 14 residues. Germline V lookup: CDR1 GTSNPN, CDR2 SVGIG (reference sequence). The V and J ends lost 2 bases and 4 bases, in that order; junction bases with no gene match: 6. The CDR3 coding sequence is TGTGCCTGGAGTAAGGGGGGACAGGGTTACGAGCAGTACTTC. Amino acid sequence: CAWSKGGQGYEQYF.

This clone was seen ten or more times. The identical CDR3 is also encoded by other nucleotide sequences in the sample. The chain uses TRBV5-1 and TRBJ2-7; TRBD2 matches 11 bases. This CDR3 is built from 16 residues. Germline values: CDR1 SGHRS, CDR2 YFSETQ. Trimming at V came to 4 bases and at J to 2 bases, leaving 8 bases not matched to a gene. CDR3 region: CASSPGLAGVAYEQYF. CDR3 nucleotides: TGCGCCAGCAGCCCCGGACTAGCGGGCGTCGCCTACGAGCAGTACTTC. The full variable domain, in which reference TRBV5-1 and TRBJ2-7 provide the parts outside the CDR3, is KAGVTQTPRYLIKTRGQQVTLSCSPISGHRSVSWYQQTPGQGLQFLFEYFSETQRNKGNFPGRFSGRQFSNSRSEMNVSTLELGDSALYLCASSPGLAGVAYEQYFGPGTRLTVT.

This clone was seen a handful of times. This sequence joins TRBV7-2 and TRBJ2-3, with a possible D match to TRBD1 (6 bases). Trimming took 2 bases from V and 4 from J, leaving 13 bases between them. There are 15 residues in the CDR3. From germline, CDR1 is SGHTA and CDR2 FQGNSA. The CDR3 protein is CASSLTGLGSDTQYF. The CDR3 DNA follows: TGTGCCAGCAGCTTAACAGGGCTGGGGTCAGATACGCAGTATTTT. Looking up the rest from reference TRBV7-2 and TRBJ2-3 gives the full variable domain: GAGVSQSPSNKVTEKGKDVELRCDPISGHTALYWYRQSLGQGLEFLIYFQGNSAPDKSGLPSDRFSAERTGGSVSTLTIQRTQQEDSAVYLCASSLTGLGSDTQYFGPGTRLTVL.

The chain links TRBV5-1 to TRBJ2-5; 10 positions match TRBD2. The end of the DNA is better explained by TRBJ2-7, so the J call may be wrong. The CDR3 runs to 16 residues. Germline CDR1 is SGHRS and CDR2 is YFSETQ. CDR3 in amino acids: CASSLQGSGRIDEQYF. CDR3 nucleotides: TGCGCCAGCAGCTTGCAGGGTAGCGGGAGGATCGACGAGCAGTACTTC.

The CDR3 sequence is CASSLISYEQYF. The CDR3 DNA sequence: TGTGCCAGCAGCTTGATTAGCTACGAGCAGTACTTC. This chain connects TRBV7-8 to TRBJ2-7, with D hard to call. The germline gives CDR1 SGHVS, CDR2 FQNEAQ. Trimming took 3 bases from V and 3 from J, leaving 6 bases between them. The CDR3 loop spans 12 amino acids.

CDR3 coding DNA: TGTGCCAGCAAGCGGGAGAACACCGGGGAGCTGTTTTTT. It yields the protein CASKRENTGELFF. V gene TRBV2 combines with J gene TRBJ2-2, with 7 bases matching TRBD2. CDR1 and CDR2 (germline): SNHLY, FYNNEI. The CDR3 is made up of 13 amino acids. The ends lost 7 bases at V and 1 base at J; junction bases unmatched: 0.

The chain has TRBV21-1 and TRBJ2-7. TRBV21-1 counts as a pseudogene. The CDR3 spans 11 residues. In nucleotides, the CDR3 is TGTGCCAGCAGCAAGGGATGCGAGCAGTACTTC. It translates to CASSKGCEQYF.

The J gene is TRBJ1-1, the V gene TRBV7-2; D not certain. This CDR3 spans 14 amino acids. Germline V gene lookup returns CDR1 SGHTA and CDR2 FQGNSA. V dropped 7 bases and J dropped 1 base, with 13 bases sitting between them. CDR3 residues: CASTPRAANTEAFF. CDR3 in DNA: TGTGCCAGCACGCCCCGAGCAGCGAACACTGAAGCTTTCTTT.

This clone was found a few times. V usage is TRBV5-1 and J usage is TRBJ2-2; D unclear. Trimming removed 4 bases from V and 0 bases from J, with 10 bases in between. From germline, CDR1 is SGHRS and CDR2 YFSETQ. There are 15 residues in the CDR3. The CDR3 region is CASSLGFANTGELFF. In nucleotides, the CDR3 is TGCGCCAGCAGCCTAGGGTTCGCGAACACCGGGGAGCTGTTTTTT. Variable domain in full (rest from reference TRBV5-1 and TRBJ2-2): KAGVTQTPRYLIKTRGQQVTLSCSPISGHRSVSWYQQTPGQGLQFLFEYFSETQRNKGNFPGRFSGRQFSNSRSEMNVSTLELGDSALYLCASSLGFANTGELFFGEGSRLTVL.

The V and J genes are TRBV7-3 and TRBJ2-3; 14 nucleotides match TRBD2. Germline CDR1 and CDR2: SGHTA and FQGTGA. The CDR3 spans 17 residues. J lost 5 bases, V lost 1 base, and 5 bases had no gene match. CDR3 in DNA: TGTGCCAGCAGCTTAATGGGACTAGCGGGAGAGGGAGATACGCAGTATTTT. The encoded protein is CASSLMGLAGEGDTQYF.

This sequence joins TRBV6-4 and TRBJ2-7; D ambiguous. Germline V gene sequence: CDR1 MRHNA, CDR2 SNTAGT. The CDR3 is made up of 13 amino acids. The ends were cut back, 6 bases at V and 0 bases at J, with 9 bases in the middle. CDR3 in DNA: TGTGCCAGCAGGCGCTGGGTCTCCTACGAGCAGTACTTC. It encodes CASRRWVSYEQYF.